Listed below are T cell receptor beta chains from one sample, sequenced in a study of blood T cell repertoires in COVID-19. Profiled with immunoSEQ multiplex PCR; TCRdb holds only in-frame clones, not every one. In the table there are roughly 100,000 clones, about four fifths of which are singletons. Sequencing was performed on peripheral blood. These receptors were collected from a woman aged 80 or over with active or convalescent COVID-19. Each CDR3 is given with its conserved first and last residue. A D gene is named only where the DNA matches it firmly. The size entry is marked missing in some rows and otherwise reads once, few, many or a size class.

TGTGCCAGCAGCGCACTAGCGGGAGATGAGCAGTACTTC	CASSALAGDEQYF	once	TRBJ2-7	13	TRBV13	TRBD2
TGTGCCAGCAGCGTAGGACAGCGCAGCGGGGAGCTGTTTTTT	CASSVGQRSGELFF	NA	TRBJ2-2	14	TRBV6-5	NA
TGTGCCAGCAGTTATGTCAGCGGGAGGATAGAAGATACGCAGTATTTT	CASSYVSGRIEDTQYF	NA	TRBJ2-3	16	TRBV6-2/TRBV6-3	TRBD2
TGCGCCAGCAGCCAAGTAGTAGCGATTGGCGGTGAAGCTTTCTTT	CASSQVVAIGGEAFF	NA	TRBJ1-1	15	TRBV4-1	NA
TGTGCCAGCTCACCGGACAGGAGAAGAGGGGTTGGGGAGACCCAGTACTTC	CASSPDRRRGVGETQYF	NA	TRBJ2-5	17	TRBV18	TRBD1
TGCGCCAGCAGCCGGGACCCGCCGGGACTAGCGGCTAACAATGAGCAGTTCTTC	CASSRDPPGLAANNEQFF	NA	TRBJ2-1	18	TRBV5-1	TRBD2
TGTGCCAGCAGCCTCCCCTGGGCGACAGGCGCAGATACGCAGTATTTT	CASSLPWATGADTQYF	NA	TRBJ2-3	16	TRBV7-2	NA
TGTGCCAGCAGTTTGGGCCGGGACAGGGGCGGACAGCCCCAGCATTTT	CASSLGRDRGGQPQHF	NA	TRBJ1-5	16	TRBV28	TRBD1
TGTGCCAGCAGCATAACAGCTGACACTGAAGCTTTCTTT	CASSITADTEAFF	NA	TRBJ1-1	13	TRBV7-2	NA
TGTGCCAGCAGATCAGGGACAGGGGGCGACTGGGCCAACGTCCTGACTTTC	CASRSGTGGDWANVLTF	NA	TRBJ2-6	17	TRBV3-1/TRBV3-2	TRBD1
TGCAGCGTTGGCGCGGGAGGGCCTTACGAGCAGTACTTC	CSVGAGGPYEQYF	NA	TRBJ2-7	13	TRBV29-1	TRBD2
TGTGCCAGCCTTAAACGGGGGTACGTGAACACTGAAGCTTTCTTT	CASLKRGYVNTEAFF	once	TRBJ1-1	15	TRBV28	NA
TGTGCCAGCAGATGGACAGTGAACACCGGGGAGCTGTTTTTT	CASRWTVNTGELFF	NA	TRBJ2-2	14	TRBV28	NA